This T cell receptor beta chain emerged from a study of blood T cells in healthy people across ages. Germline lookup yields CDR1 SGHVS and CDR2 FNYEAQ. The J segment lost 6 bases and the V segment lost 0 bases, leaving 17 bases of the junction unmatched. The CDR3 sequence is 19 residues long. The second PCR ran roughly 7 to 11 cycles with a sample-barcoded 5' primer and J-beta primers. TCRdb itself ran the 5' RACE reads through MiXCR, one entry per CDR3 protein. This table holds around 1,900,000 distinct CDR3 sequences, about two fifths found once. Specimen: blood. The gene calls are TRBV7-6 and TRBJ2-1, with 7 nucleotides matching TRBD2. This TCR derives from a human donor in good health. DNA of the CDR3: TGTGCCAGCAGCTTAGCGGCTAGCGGTCCTCCCGATTTCCGCAATGAGCAGTTCTTC. Its protein is CASSLAASGPPDFRNEQFF.